The 9 T cell receptor beta chains presented below share a single source sample, sequenced in a study of Ad26.COV2.S vaccination and SARS-CoV-2 variants. Profiled with immunoSEQ multiplex PCR; TCRdb holds only in-frame clones, not every one. Here the sample spans about 350,000 clones, roughly 90% being singletons. Treatment: about 20 received Ad26.COV2.S at low or high dose, single or two shots; about 5 received placebo; per-sample allocation not given. Sampling took place 63 days after the first vaccine or placebo injection. The sample was peripheral blood, taken in a trial of Ad26.COV2.S vaccine versus placebo. These receptors all come from a person aged 18-60 years who received the Ad26.COV2.S COVID-19 vaccine or a placebo.

This chain uses TRBV6-1 with TRBJ2-2; weak D call: TRBD2 (5 bases). The V gene lost 1 base and the J gene lost 13 bases, with 13 bases spanning the gap. Germline CDR1 MNHNS, CDR2 SASEGT. The CDR3 length is 13 residues. CDR3 nucleotides: TGTGCCAGCAGTGAAGTCGTCGGAAGCGGGCTGTTTTTT. Encoded protein: CASSEVVGSGLFF.

The CDR3 sequence: CASSFGGPGGETQYF. The CDR3 DNA sequence: TGTGCCAGCAGTTTTGGGGGACCCGGTGGAGAGACCCAGTACTTC. This chain joins TRBV6-5 and TRBJ2-5; D may correspond to TRBD1 or TRBD2 (5 bases each). Trimming shortened V by 4 bases and J by 4 bases, and 16 bases separated the two germline ends. This CDR3 has 15 amino acids. Germline CDR1 and CDR2: MNHEY and SVGAGI.

V and J are TRBV9 and TRBJ2-1; 9 positions agree with TRBD2. Germline CDR1 is SGDLS and CDR2 is YYNGEE. The CDR3 has 19 residues. Germline trimming cut 4 bases from V and 5 bases from J; bases unmatched to any gene: 19. The CDR3 nucleotides read TGTGCCAGCAGCTCCCCCGATCCACTAGCGGGTATGCCCCACAATGAGCAGTTCTTC. Protein: CASSSPDPLAGMPHNEQFF. The whole variable domain, remainder taken from reference TRBV9 and TRBJ2-1, is DSGVTQTPKHLITATGQRVTLRCSPRSGDLSVYWYQQSLDQGLQFLIQYYNGEERAKGNILERFSAQQFPDLHSELNLSSLELGDSALYFCASSSPDPLAGMPHNEQFFGPGTRLTVL.

This chain uses TRBV6-2 or TRBV6-3 with TRBJ1-1; D uncertain. The length of the CDR3 is 14 residues. V was clipped by 2 bases and J by 4 bases, with 11 bases between them. The germline CDR1 and CDR2 sequences are MNHEY and SVGEGT. CDR3 nucleotide sequence: TGTGCCAGCAGTTACGCAGACCCCTCCACTGAAGCTTTCTTT. Its protein is CASSYADPSTEAFF.

The V call is TRBV6-2 or TRBV6-3, the J call TRBJ2-5; tentatively, D is TRBD2 (5 bases). Looked up from germline, CDR1 is MNHEY and CDR2 is SVGEGT. V was cut by 6 bases and J by 2 bases, with 16 bases left in between. This CDR3 is 15 amino acids long. The CDR3 loop reads CASSKGRGLQETQYF. Here the CDR3 DNA reads TGTGCCAGCAGCAAGGGTCGAGGGCTTCAAGAGACCCAGTACTTC.

Written as DNA, the CDR3 is TGTGCCAGCAGCTTAGGCGGGGCGAGGGTTACCGGGGAGCTGTTTTTT. Its protein is CASSLGGARVTGELFF. The genes are TRBV13 and TRBJ2-2; D could derive from TRBD1 or TRBD2 (5 bases each). V shed 0 bases and J shed 5 bases, with 13 bases lying between them. Looked up from germline, CDR1 is PRHDT and CDR2 is FYEKMQ (reference sequence). The CDR3 extends over 16 amino acids.

V and J are TRBV7-9 and TRBJ1-2, with unresolved D. The CDR3 loop spans 14 amino acids. Germline V CDR1 and CDR2: SEHNR, FQNEAQ (reference sequence). V lost 5 bases and J lost 1, with 11 bases in between. For the CDR3, the DNA is TGTGCCAGCAGCCCCCCGGGCAGTAACTATGGCTACACCTTC. Encoded protein: CASSPPGSNYGYTF.

This clone appeared a few times. The chain links TRBV4-2 to TRBJ2-3, with D possibly TRBD2 on 7 matching bases. Trimming pared 2 bases from V and 6 bases from J, leaving 15 bases between. This CDR3 is built from 15 residues. The V gene's germline CDR1 is LGHNA and CDR2 YNFKEQ. DNA for the CDR3: TGTGCCAGCAGCCAACAGGAGGGGGGGGCGGATACGCAGTATTTT. Translated, it gives CASSQQEGGADTQYF.

The chain uses TRBV4-2 and TRBJ2-6; 7 bases match TRBD1. This CDR3 spans 17 amino acids. Germline CDR1 is LGHNA and CDR2 is YNFKEQ. Unmatched junction bases numbered 4, after V lost 2 bases and J lost 0 bases. The CDR3 DNA sequence: TGTGCCAGCAGCCAAATAACAGGGGACTCTGGGGCCAACGTCCTGACTTTC. Its protein is CASSQITGDSGANVLTF.